One and the same sample provided the 8 T cell receptor beta chains below, sequenced in a study of Ad26.COV2.S vaccination and SARS-CoV-2 variants. Method: immunoSEQ multiplex PCR; TCRdb's copy keeps in-frame clones and lacks some. Here the sample spans some 190,000 clones, roughly 87% being singletons. Material: peripheral blood, obtained after recovery from COVID-19. These receptor sequences come from a human donor who had recovered from COVID-19.

The rearrangement joins TRBV11-1 to TRBJ2-7, with a possible D match to TRBD2 (5 bases). The ends were cut back, 5 bases at V and 7 bases at J, with 9 bases in the middle. Germline V gene lookup returns CDR1 SGHAT and CDR2 FQDESV (reference sequence). This CDR3 is 11 amino acids long. CDR3 in DNA: TGTGCCAGCAGCCCTGGACTGGAGCAGTACTTC. As protein: CASSPGLEQYF.

The CDR3 spells CASSVGPDQPQHF. The CDR3 region has the DNA TGTGCCAGCAGCGTAGGGCCCGATCAGCCCCAGCATTTT. V and J are TRBV9 and TRBJ1-5; unclear D gene. V gave up 0 bases and J gave up 5 bases, with 6 bases separating them. The CDR3 contains 13 residues. Germline V gene sequence: CDR1 SGDLS, CDR2 YYNGEE.

This chain joins TRBV6-5 and TRBJ1-2, with 10 bases lining up with TRBD1. The V segment lost 0 bases and the J segment 6 bases; nucleotides outside the gene matches: 1. From germline, CDR1 is MNHEY and CDR2 SVGAGI. The CDR3 is made up of 14 amino acids. CDR3 in DNA: TGTGCCAGCAGTTACTCGGGACAGGGGAATGGCTACACCTTC. Protein sequence: CASSYSGQGNGYTF.

This rearrangement joins TRBV7-8 to TRBJ1-2; D is perhaps TRBD1 (6 bases). Germline V gene sequence: CDR1 SGHVS, CDR2 FQNEAQ. This CDR3 contains 13 residues. The V and J ends lost 4 bases and 8 bases respectively, with 14 bases between them. The CDR3 sequence is CASSSQGRQGYTF. CDR3 nucleotide sequence: TGTGCCAGCAGCTCCCAGGGGAGGCAGGGCTACACCTTC.

This clone was counted only a few times. This chain connects TRBV4-1 to TRBJ2-5, with D unresolved. The V gene's germline CDR1 is MGHRA and CDR2 YSYEKL. Trimming removed 4 bases at V and 1 base at J, with 13 bases between. CDR3 length: 15 residues. CDR3 sequence (DNA): TGCGCCAGCAGCCTCGTGTGGGGTTTCCAAGAGACCCAGTACTTC. Its translation: CASSLVWGFQETQYF.

V gene TRBV12-3 or TRBV12-4 combines with J gene TRBJ1-1; D is perhaps TRBD1 (5 bases). CDR3 length: 12 amino acids. V was cut by 5 bases and J by 6 bases, with 10 bases left in between. CDR3 nucleotide sequence: TGTGCCAGCAGTCGTGGGGCACCTGAAGCTTTCTTT. This translates into CASSRGAPEAFF.

The chain carries TRBV5-5 and TRBJ1-2; D uncertain. The CDR3 totals 15 residues. V was shortened by 2 bases and J by 2 bases, with 13 bases between the two germline ends. CDR1 is SGHKS, CDR2 YYEKEE, per germline (reference sequence). CDR3 DNA: TGTGCCAGCAGCTTTTTCATTGGGGAGAACTATGGCTACACCTTC. Encoded protein: CASSFFIGENYGYTF.

In DNA, the CDR3 is TGCGCCAGCAGCCTAAGGACAGGGGGGTCGTCCAAAAACATTCAGTACTTC. It encodes CASSLRTGGSSKNIQYF. This chain connects TRBV5-1 to TRBJ2-4; 10 bases match TRBD1. This CDR3 has 17 residues. The germline CDR1 and CDR2 sequences are SGHRS and YFSETQ. V lost 4 bases, J lost 2 bases, and 9 bases stayed unmatched. Complete variable domain (other parts from reference TRBV5-1 and TRBJ2-4): KAGVTQTPRYLIKTRGQQVTLSCSPISGHRSVSWYQQTPGQGLQFLFEYFSETQRNKGNFPGRFSGRQFSNSRSEMNVSTLELGDSALYLCASSLRTGGSSKNIQYFGAGTRLSVL.